This TCR beta chain originates from a study of blood T cell repertoires in COVID-19. Method: immunoSEQ multiplex PCR; TCRdb's copy keeps in-frame clones and lacks some. The data contain some 96,000 clones, around nine tenths of them singletons. J lost 4 bases, V lost 4 bases, and 7 bases had no gene match. The CDR3 has 16 amino acids. CDR1 is LGHDT and CDR2 is YNNKEL in the germline V gene (reference sequence). This TCR was sampled from a human donor in a cohort sampled during active COVID-19. The sequencing sample was made of peripheral blood. The chain is built from TRBV3-1 (or the pseudogene TRBV3-2) and TRBJ2-1, with 10 bases that match TRBD2. The CDR3 nucleotides read TGTGCCAGCAGCCTTCCTAGCGGGAGTGCATACAATGAGCAGTTCTTC. Translating gives CASSLPSGSAYNEQFF.